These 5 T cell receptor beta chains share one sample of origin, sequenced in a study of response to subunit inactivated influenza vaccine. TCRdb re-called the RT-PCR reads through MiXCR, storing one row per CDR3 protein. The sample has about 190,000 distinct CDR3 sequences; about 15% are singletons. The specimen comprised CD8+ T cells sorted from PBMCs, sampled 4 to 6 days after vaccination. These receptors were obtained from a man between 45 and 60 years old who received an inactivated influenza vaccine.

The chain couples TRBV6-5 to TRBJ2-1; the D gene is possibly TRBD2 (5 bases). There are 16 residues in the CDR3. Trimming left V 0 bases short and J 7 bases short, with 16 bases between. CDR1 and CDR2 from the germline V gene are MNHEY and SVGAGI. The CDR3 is CASSYSVASFTNEQFF. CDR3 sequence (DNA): TGTGCCAGCAGTTACTCGGTGGCTAGCTTTACGAATGAGCAGTTCTTC.

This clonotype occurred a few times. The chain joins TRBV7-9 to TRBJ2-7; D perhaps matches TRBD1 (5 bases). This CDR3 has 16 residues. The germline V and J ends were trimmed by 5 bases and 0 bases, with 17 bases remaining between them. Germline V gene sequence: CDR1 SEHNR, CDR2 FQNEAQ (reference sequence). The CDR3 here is CASSSPRTRSSYEQYF. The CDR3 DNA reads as TGTGCCAGCAGCAGTCCTAGGACAAGAAGCTCCTACGAGCAGTACTTC.

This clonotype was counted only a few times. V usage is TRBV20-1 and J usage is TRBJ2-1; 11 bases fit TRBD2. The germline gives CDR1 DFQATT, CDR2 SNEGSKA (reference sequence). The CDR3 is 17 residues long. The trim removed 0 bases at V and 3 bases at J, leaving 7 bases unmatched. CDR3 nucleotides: TGCAGTGCTAGAGATTTTGGGGGGACTAGCGGCTACAATGAGCAGTTCTTC. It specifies CSARDFGGTSGYNEQFF.

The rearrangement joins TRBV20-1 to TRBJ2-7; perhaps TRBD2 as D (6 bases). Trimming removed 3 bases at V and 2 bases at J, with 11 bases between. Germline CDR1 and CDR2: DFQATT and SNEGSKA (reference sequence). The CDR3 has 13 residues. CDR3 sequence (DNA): TGCAGTGCTAGGCCGGGAGCGGCCTACGAGCAGTACTTC. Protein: CSARPGAAYEQYF.

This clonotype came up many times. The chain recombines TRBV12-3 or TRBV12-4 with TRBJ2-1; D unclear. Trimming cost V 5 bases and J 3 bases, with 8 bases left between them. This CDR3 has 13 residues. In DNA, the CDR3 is TGTGCCAGCAGTCAAGGGAACTACAATGAGCAGTTCTTC. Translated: CASSQGNYNEQFF.